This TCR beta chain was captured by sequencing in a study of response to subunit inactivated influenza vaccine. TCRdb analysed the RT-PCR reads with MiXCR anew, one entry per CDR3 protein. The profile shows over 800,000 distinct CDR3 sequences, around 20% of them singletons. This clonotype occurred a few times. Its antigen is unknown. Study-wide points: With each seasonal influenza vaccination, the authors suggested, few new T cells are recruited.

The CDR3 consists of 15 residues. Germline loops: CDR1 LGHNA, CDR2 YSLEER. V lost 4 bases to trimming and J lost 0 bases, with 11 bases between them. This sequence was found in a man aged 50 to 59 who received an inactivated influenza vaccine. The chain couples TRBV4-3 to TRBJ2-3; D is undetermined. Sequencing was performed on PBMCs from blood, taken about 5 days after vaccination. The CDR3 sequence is CASSPGITSTDTQYF. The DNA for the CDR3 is TGCGCCAGCAGCCCCGGCATAACTAGCACAGATACGCAGTATTTT.